A selection of T cell receptor beta chains follows, all from one sample in a study of blood T cell repertoires in COVID-19. Repertoires were generated with immunoSEQ multiplex PCR, while TCRdb's copy carries only in-frame clones and drops some. The sample yields fewer than 250,000 clones, about 88% seen once. Sequenced: peripheral blood. Receptor source: a man aged 25 to 45 with acute or convalescent COVID-19. The CDR3 runs from the conserved cysteine through the conserved F or W. The D gene is left open where the match is weak. Size tells how often a clone was seen (once, few, many) or the class of an expanded clone, and some rows leave it out.

D,J,length,V,size,DNA,CDR3
TRBD1,TRBJ1-2,14,TRBV5-4,once,TGTGCCAGCAGTCGACAGGGGATCGGCTATGGCTACACCTTC,CASSRQGIGYGYTF
TRBD2,TRBJ2-2,18,TRBV10-3,-,TGTGCCATCAGTGATGGTATTGGCGGGAGGGCCGACACCGGGGAGCTGTTTTTT,CAISDGIGGRADTGELFF
-,TRBJ1-1,16,TRBV28,few,TGTGCCACGCGGGACTCCCCGACCATGATGAACACTGAAGCTTTCTTT,CATRDSPTMMNTEAFF
-,TRBJ1-2,13,TRBV5-1,-,TGCGCCAGCAGCTGGCAGGGGTATTCTGGCTACACCTTC,CASSWQGYSGYTF
TRBD1,TRBJ1-5,17,TRBV28,few,TGTGCCAGCAGTTTATACAGGGGAAGGGGGGGCAATCAGCCCCAGCATTTT,CASSLYRGRGGNQPQHF
-,TRBJ1-2,15,TRBV19,-,TGTGCCAGTAGTATGAGCTTACAGGGCCACTATGGCTACACCTTC,CASSMSLQGHYGYTF
-,TRBJ1-1,15,TRBV11-2,-,TGTGCCAGCAACCTTCAAACAGCAACAAACACTGAAGCTTTCTTT,CASNLQTATNTEAFF
-,TRBJ2-2,13,TRBV4-2,-,TGTGCCAGCAGCCAAGAAGGGGGCGGGGAGCTGTTTTTT,CASSQEGGGELFF
-,TRBJ2-2,15,TRBV18,once,TGTGCCAGCTCGTCCGACAGTGGGAACACCGGGGAGCTGTTTTTT,CASSSDSGNTGELFF
TRBD1,TRBJ2-2,18,TRBV27,-,TGTGCCAGCAGTCGCGGGGACAGGGGTGGATATGGCGTCGGGGAGCTGTTTTTT,CASSRGDRGGYGVGELFF
-,TRBJ1-6,13,TRBV2,-,TGTGCCAGCCTCGGACAGACTAATTCACCCCTCCACTTT,CASLGQTNSPLHF
TRBD1,TRBJ1-5,15,TRBV19,-,TGTGCCAGTACCCCGGGACAGGGGGCCGGTCAGCCCCAGCATTTT,CASTPGQGAGQPQHF
-,TRBJ1-6,16,TRBV9,-,TGTGCCAGCAGCGTAGGGGATGGAGGAATTAATTCACCCCTCCACTTT,CASSVGDGGINSPLHF
-,TRBJ2-3,14,TRBV4-1,-,TGCGCCAGCAGTTTTCAGGGGGAGGCAGATACGCAGTATTTT,CASSFQGEADTQYF
TRBD1,TRBJ1-3,15,TRBV5-1,few,TGCGCCAGCAGCTTCGGGACAGGGGATGGAAACACCATATATTTT,CASSFGTGDGNTIYF
-,TRBJ2-1,15,TRBV5-1,-,TGCGCCAGCAGCTTGGAGCGGCCGGCCTACAATGAGCAGTTCTTC,CASSLERPAYNEQFF
TRBD2,TRBJ2-4,18,TRBV6-1,-,TGTGCCAGCAGTGCCGGGACTAGCGGCTCATTAGCCAAAAACATTCAGTACTTC,CASSAGTSGSLAKNIQYF
TRBD2,TRBJ2-4,16,TRBV19,-,TGTGCCAGTAGTACCCGGACCGGGAGGGGCAAAAACATTCAGTACTTC,CASSTRTGRGKNIQYF
TRBD2,TRBJ2-1,16,TRBV5-6,-,TGTGCCAGCAGCTTGTTTAGCGGGGGGAACTACAATGAGCAGTTCTTC,CASSLFSGGNYNEQFF
-,TRBJ1-2,15,TRBV9,-,TGTGCCAGCAGCGTCTCAACAGGCCTTAGCTATGGCTACACCTTC,CASSVSTGLSYGYTF
TRBD2,TRBJ2-2,15,TRBV5-4,-,TGTGCCAGCAGCTCAGGGACTACCAACACCGGGGAGCTGTTTTTT,CASSSGTTNTGELFF
-,TRBJ1-6,16,TRBV5-7,-,TGTGCCAGCAGACCAGGACAGAGCTCCTATAATTCACCCCTCCACTTT,CASRPGQSSYNSPLHF
-,TRBJ1-1,18,TRBV4-1,-,TGCGCCAGCAGCCAACTAGTCTTAGTGCGAGGTGAGGTCACTGAAGCTTTCTTT,CASSQLVLVRGEVTEAFF
TRBD2,TRBJ2-1,13,TRBV28,once,TGTGCCAGCGGCAGCGGGGGTCGCAATGAGCAGTTCTTC,CASGSGGRNEQFF
TRBD1,TRBJ1-6,14,TRBV9,-,TGTGCCAGCAGTAACAGGGGGGGTAATTCACCCCTCCACTTT,CASSNRGGNSPLHF
-,TRBJ1-2,17,TRBV19,-,TGTGCCAGTAGTATCTTTTCCCCAACCGGGATCAACTATGGCTACACCTTC,CASSIFSPTGINYGYTF
-,TRBJ2-5,15,TRBV7-9,-,TGTGCCAGCAGCTCCCGGACGGACTACCAAGAGACCCAGTACTTC,CASSSRTDYQETQYF
TRBD1,TRBJ2-5,14,TRBV6-2/TRBV6-3,-,TGTGCCAGCAGCCGGGGGACAGGGCTGGAGACCCAGTACTTC,CASSRGTGLETQYF
TRBD1,TRBJ2-5,15,TRBV19,-,TGTGCCAGTAGTATCCTCGGGACAGGAAAAGAGACCCAGTACTTC,CASSILGTGKETQYF
TRBD1,TRBJ1-2,14,TRBV4-1,once,TGCGCCAGCAGCCATCCCCGGGACAGACGTGTCTACACCTTC,CASSHPRDRRVYTF
-,TRBJ1-1,12,TRBV28,-,TGTGAAGCGGCTCGGGGGGGCACTGAAGCTTTCTTT,CEAARGGTEAFF
-,TRBJ1-5,14,TRBV24-1,-,TGTGCCACCCAATCCTCGGGTAGCAATCAGCCCCAGCATTTT,CATQSSGSNQPQHF
TRBD1,TRBJ2-3,15,TRBV2,-,TGTGCCAGCGGCAAGGACAGGGTCGGTACAGATACGCAGTATTTT,CASGKDRVGTDTQYF
TRBD1,TRBJ1-2,13,TRBV6-5,-,TGTGCCAGCAGTCTAGGGGGACAGAGAGGCTACACCTTC,CASSLGGQRGYTF
TRBD1,TRBJ1-6,19,TRBV9,-,TGTGCCAGCAGCTCCAGGGACAGGGTTTTTGAGTCCTATAATTCACCCCTCCACTTT,CASSSRDRVFESYNSPLHF
TRBD1,TRBJ1-1,13,TRBV15,-,TGTGCCACTCGGACAGGCATGAACACTGAAGCTTTCTTT,CATRTGMNTEAFF
-,TRBJ1-3,16,TRBV30,-,TGTGCCTGGAGTGTAAAACGACGGGTGACTGGAAACACCATATATTTT,CAWSVKRRVTGNTIYF
TRBD1,TRBJ2-7,14,TRBV14,once,TGTGCCAGCAGCTCCGGGACAGGGACCTACGAGCAGTACTTC,CASSSGTGTYEQYF
-,TRBJ1-6,16,TRBV5-1,-,TGCGCCAGCAGCCCATCGATGAACAGGGCTGATTCACCCCTCCACTTT,CASSPSMNRADSPLHF
-,TRBJ2-7,11,TRBV30,once,TGTGCCTCCCAAACGGGGTACGCGCAGTACTTC,CASQTGYAQYF
-,TRBJ1-1,15,TRBV30,-,TGTGCCTGGAGTCCCCCGGGACACATGAACACTGAAGCTTTCTTT,CAWSPPGHMNTEAFF
-,TRBJ2-5,12,TRBV18,-,TGTGCCAGCTCTCGTAGTCGGGAGACCCAGTACTTC,CASSRSRETQYF
-,TRBJ2-2,14,TRBV12-5,few,TGTGCTAGTGGTTTGGCACAGGGCACCGGGGAGCTGTTTTTT,CASGLAQGTGELFF
TRBD1,TRBJ1-6,16,TRBV28,-,TGTGCCAGCAGCTGGGCGCGGGGGACAGGGAGTTCACCCCTCCACTTT,CASSWARGTGSSPLHF
-,TRBJ1-2,14,TRBV19,once,TGTGCCAGTAGTATTTGGGGCAGCGACTATGGCTACACCTTC,CASSIWGSDYGYTF